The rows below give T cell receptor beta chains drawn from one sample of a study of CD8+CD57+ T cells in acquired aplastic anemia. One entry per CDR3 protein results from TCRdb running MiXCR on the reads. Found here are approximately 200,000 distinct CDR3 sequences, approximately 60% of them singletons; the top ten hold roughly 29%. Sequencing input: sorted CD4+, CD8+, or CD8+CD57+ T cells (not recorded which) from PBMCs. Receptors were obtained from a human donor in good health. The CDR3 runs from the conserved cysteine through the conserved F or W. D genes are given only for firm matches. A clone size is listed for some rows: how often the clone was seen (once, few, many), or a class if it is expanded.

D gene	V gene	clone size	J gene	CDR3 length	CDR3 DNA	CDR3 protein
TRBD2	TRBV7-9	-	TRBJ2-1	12	TGTGCCAGCAGCTTAAGTGCGGGGGGACAGTTCTTC	CASSLSAGGQFF
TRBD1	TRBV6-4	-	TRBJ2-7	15	TGTGCCAGCAGTGTATCCGGGACAGGGTTTTCCGAGCAGTACTTC	CASSVSGTGFSEQYF
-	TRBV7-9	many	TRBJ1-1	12	TGTGCCAGCAGCCCGACATATTTAGAAGCTTTCTTT	CASSPTYLEAFF
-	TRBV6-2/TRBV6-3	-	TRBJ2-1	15	TGTGCCAGCAGATATGGGCCCCTTCGGGACAATGAGCAGTTCTTC	CASRYGPLRDNEQFF
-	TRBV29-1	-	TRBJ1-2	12	TGCAGCGTTGAACAGGGTGTAAATGGCTACACCTTC	CSVEQGVNGYTF
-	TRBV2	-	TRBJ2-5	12	TGTGCCAGCAGCCTAAGACCGGAGACCCAGTACTTC	CASSLRPETQYF
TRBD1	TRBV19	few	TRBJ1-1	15	TGTGCCAGTAGTGGGGTGGAGACAGGGGGCTACCCAGCTTTCTTT	CASSGVETGGYPAFF
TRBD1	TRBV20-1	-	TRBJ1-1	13	TGCAGTGCTAGCAGGGGGCCTAACACTGAAGCTTTCTTT	CSASRGPNTEAFF
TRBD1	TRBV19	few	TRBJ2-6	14	TGTGCCAGTAGTCTGACAGGGGGTCTTATCGTCCTGACTTTC	CASSLTGGLIVLTF
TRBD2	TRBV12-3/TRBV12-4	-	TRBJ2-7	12	TGTGCCAGCAGTTGGGGGAGGGCCGAGCAGTACTTC	CASSWGRAEQYF
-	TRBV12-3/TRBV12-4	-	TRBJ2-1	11	TGTGCCAGCAGTTCGGCCAATGAGCAGTTCTTC	CASSSANEQFF
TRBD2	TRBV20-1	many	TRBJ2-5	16	TGCAGTGCTAGAGATCTACTAGCGGGGGACCAAGAGACCCAGTACTTC	CSARDLLAGDQETQYF
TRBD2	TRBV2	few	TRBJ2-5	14	TGTGCCAGCACAGCGGGGGCTGATATAAAGACCCAGTACTTC	CASTAGADIKTQYF
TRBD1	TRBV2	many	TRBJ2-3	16	TGTGCCAGCAGAGAAAAGACAGGGATTGGTACAGATACGCAGTATTTT	CASREKTGIGTDTQYF
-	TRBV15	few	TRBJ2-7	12	TGTGCCACCAGCAGAACGAACTACGAGCAGTACTTC	CATSRTNYEQYF
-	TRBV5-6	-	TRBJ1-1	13	TGTGTCAGCAGCTCGATGAGGTTGGGTGGAGCTTTCTTT	CVSSSMRLGGAFF
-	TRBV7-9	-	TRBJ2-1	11	TGTGCCACCACAAGGGGGGAGGGTATGTTCTTC	CATTRGEGMFF
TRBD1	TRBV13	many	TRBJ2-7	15	TGTGCCAGCAGCTCGGACCGGGACAGTCTCTACGAGCAGTACTTC	CASSSDRDSLYEQYF
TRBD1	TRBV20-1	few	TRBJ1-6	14	TGCAGTGCGCAGGGACAGGGCGGTAATTCACCCCTCCACTTT	CSAQGQGGNSPLHF
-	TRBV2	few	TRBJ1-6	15	TGTGCCAGCAGTAGAGACTTCAGAGGGAATTCACCCCTCCACTTT	CASSRDFRGNSPLHF
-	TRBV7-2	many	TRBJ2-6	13	TGTGCCAGCAGCTTAGCTGGGGCCAACGTCCTGACTTTC	CASSLAGANVLTF
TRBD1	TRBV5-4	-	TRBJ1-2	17	TGTGCCAGCAGCACCGGGACAGCCCCTATACCCGCTTTTGGCTACACCTTC	CASSTGTAPIPAFGYTF
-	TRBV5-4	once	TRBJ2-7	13	TGTGCCAGCAGCACCGACTTCTCCTACGAGCAGTACTTC	CASSTDFSYEQYF
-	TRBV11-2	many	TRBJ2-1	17	TGTGCCAGCAGCTTAGTGGCTGTTGGGGACCTCTACAATGAGCAGTTCTTC	CASSLVAVGDLYNEQFF
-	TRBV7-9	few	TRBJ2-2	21	TGTGCCAGCAGCTTAGATCGTCCGCTAGCGGGACAGGGTGCGAACACCGGGGAGCTGTTTTTT	CASSLDRPLAGQGANTGELFF
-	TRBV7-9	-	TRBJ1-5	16	TGTGCCGGCAGCTCCGAAACAGGGTTCAGCAATCAGCCCCAGCACTTT	CAGSSETGFSNQPQHF
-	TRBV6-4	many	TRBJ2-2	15	TGTGCCAGCAGTGACTCATCGACCACCTCCGGGGAGCTGTTTTTT	CASSDSSTTSGELFF
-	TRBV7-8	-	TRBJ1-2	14	TGTGCCAGCAGCCCAGAGGGGGAGACGGATGGCTACACCTTC	CASSPEGETDGYTF
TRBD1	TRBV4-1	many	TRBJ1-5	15	TGCGCCAGCAGCCAAACAGGGGCTTGGAGTCAGCCCCAGCATTTT	CASSQTGAWSQPQHF
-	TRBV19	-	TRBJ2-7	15	TGTGCCAGTAGTATACAGCCTAGCCCACCCCACGAGCAGTACTTC	CASSIQPSPPHEQYF
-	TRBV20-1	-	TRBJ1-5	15	TGCAGTGCTATCAGGCTGTCTTCCGGGGATCAGCCCCAGCATTTT	CSAIRLSSGDQPQHF
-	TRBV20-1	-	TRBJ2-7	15	TGCAGTGCTAAGAGTCTAGCGACGAGCTCCTACGAGCAGTACTTC	CSAKSLATSSYEQYF
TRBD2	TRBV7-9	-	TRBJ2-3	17	TGTGCCAGCAGCCAAGGGACTAGCGGGGGGAGCACAGATACGCAGTATTTT	CASSQGTSGGSTDTQYF
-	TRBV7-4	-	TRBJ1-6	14	TGTGCCAGCAGCTTATTGGCGGGGAATTCACCCCTCCACTTT	CASSLLAGNSPLHF
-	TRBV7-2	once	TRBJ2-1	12	TGTGCCAGCAGCTTGACAGGTCAAGAGCAGTTCTTC	CASSLTGQEQFF
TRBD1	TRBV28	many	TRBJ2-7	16	TGTGCCAGCAGTATGCCCGGGACAGGGACCCCCCACGAGCAGTACTTC	CASSMPGTGTPHEQYF
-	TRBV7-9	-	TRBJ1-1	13	TGTGCCAGCAGCATGGGACCGAACACTGAAGCTTTCTTT	CASSMGPNTEAFF
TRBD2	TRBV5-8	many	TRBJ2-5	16	TGTGCCAGCAGCAGCGGCATCACATGGGAGGGGGAGACCCAGTACTTC	CASSSGITWEGETQYF
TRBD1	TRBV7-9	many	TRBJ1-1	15	TGTGCCAGCAGCCCAGAGGACAGGACGAACACTGAAGCTTTCTTT	CASSPEDRTNTEAFF
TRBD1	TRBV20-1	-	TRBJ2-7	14	TGCAGTGCTAGCGGTGGGACAGGCCGATACGAGCAGTACTTC	CSASGGTGRYEQYF
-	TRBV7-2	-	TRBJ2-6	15	TGTGCCAGCAGCTCACGGAACTCTGGGGCCAACGTCCTGACTTTC	CASSSRNSGANVLTF
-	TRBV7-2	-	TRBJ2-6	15	TGTGCCAGCAGCCAGGGCGCCTCTGGGGCCAACGTCCTGACTTTC	CASSQGASGANVLTF
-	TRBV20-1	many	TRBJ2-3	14	TGCAGTGCTTGGCAGGAGGGTCGATCTAATACGCAGTATTTT	CSAWQEGRSNTQYF